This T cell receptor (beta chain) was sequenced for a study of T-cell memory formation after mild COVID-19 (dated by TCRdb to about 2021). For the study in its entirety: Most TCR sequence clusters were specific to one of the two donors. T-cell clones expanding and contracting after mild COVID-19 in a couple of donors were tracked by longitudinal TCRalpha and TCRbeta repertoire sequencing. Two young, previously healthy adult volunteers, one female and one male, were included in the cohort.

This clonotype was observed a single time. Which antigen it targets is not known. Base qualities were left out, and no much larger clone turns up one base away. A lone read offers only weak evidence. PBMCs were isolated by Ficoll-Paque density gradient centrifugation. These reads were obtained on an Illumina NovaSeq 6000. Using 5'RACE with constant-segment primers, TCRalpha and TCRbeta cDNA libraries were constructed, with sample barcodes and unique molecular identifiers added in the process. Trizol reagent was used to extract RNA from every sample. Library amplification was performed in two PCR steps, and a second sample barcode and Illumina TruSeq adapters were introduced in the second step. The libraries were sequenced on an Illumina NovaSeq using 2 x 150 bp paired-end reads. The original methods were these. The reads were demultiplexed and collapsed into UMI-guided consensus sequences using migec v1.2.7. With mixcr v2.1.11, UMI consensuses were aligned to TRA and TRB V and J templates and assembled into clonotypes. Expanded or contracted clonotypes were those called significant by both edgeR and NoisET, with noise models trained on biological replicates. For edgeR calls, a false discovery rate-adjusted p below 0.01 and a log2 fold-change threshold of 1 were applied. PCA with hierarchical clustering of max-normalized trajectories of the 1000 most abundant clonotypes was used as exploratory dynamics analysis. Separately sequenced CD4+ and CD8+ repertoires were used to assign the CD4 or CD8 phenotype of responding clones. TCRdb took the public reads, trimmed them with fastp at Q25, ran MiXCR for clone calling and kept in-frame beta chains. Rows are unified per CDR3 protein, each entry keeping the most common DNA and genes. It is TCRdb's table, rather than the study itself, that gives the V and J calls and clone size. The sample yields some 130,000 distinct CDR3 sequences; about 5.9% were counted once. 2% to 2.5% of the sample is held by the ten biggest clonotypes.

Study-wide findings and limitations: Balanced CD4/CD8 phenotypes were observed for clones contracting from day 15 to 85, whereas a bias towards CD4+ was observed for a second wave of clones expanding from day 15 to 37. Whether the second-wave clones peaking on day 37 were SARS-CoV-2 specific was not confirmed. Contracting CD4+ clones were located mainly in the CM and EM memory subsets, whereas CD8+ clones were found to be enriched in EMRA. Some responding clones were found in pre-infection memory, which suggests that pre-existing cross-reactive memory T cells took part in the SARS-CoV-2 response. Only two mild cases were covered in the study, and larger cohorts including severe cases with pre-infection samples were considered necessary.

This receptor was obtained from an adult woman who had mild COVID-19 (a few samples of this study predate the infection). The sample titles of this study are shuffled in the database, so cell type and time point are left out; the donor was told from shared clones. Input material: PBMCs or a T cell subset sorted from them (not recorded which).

The CDR3 protein sequence reads: CSASLEAATGNEQFF. The bases read TGCAGTGCTTCACTAGAGGCCGCCACCGGGAATGAGCAGTTCTTC. This chain joins TRBV20-1 to TRBJ2-1; the D gene is possibly TRBD2, with 5 bases matching. The CDR3 goes from the cysteine to the phenylalanine over 15 residues. The kept DNA is CDR3 alone, 45 bases in frame from the first base. CDR1 and CDR2 are read off the germline V gene (reference sequence) as DFQATT and SNEGSKA. V is shortened by 5 bases, J by 7 bases, and the region joining them spans 21 bases.